The source of this TCR beta chain is a study of T cell changes during pregnancy in multiple sclerosis. Germline trimming cut 3 bases from V and 2 bases from J; bases unmatched to any gene: 7. Germline V gene data show CDR1 as SQVTM and CDR2 as ANQGSEA. The CDR3 is made up of 15 amino acids. TCRdb's copy holds only in-frame clones and misses some; the assay was immunoSEQ multiplex PCR. The table includes tens of thousands of clones, around 96% detected once. This sequence joins TRBV29-1 and TRBJ2-5; 9 nucleotides agree with TRBD1. Here the sequenced sample was CD8+ T cells from peripheral blood mononuclear cells, taken after pregnancy. The receptor's source is a female donor with multiple sclerosis, enrolled in a pregnancy study. In nucleotides, the CDR3 is TGCAGCGTTGACTTGGACAGGGGAGGACAAGAGACCCAGTACTTC. Protein sequence: CSVDLDRGGQETQYF.